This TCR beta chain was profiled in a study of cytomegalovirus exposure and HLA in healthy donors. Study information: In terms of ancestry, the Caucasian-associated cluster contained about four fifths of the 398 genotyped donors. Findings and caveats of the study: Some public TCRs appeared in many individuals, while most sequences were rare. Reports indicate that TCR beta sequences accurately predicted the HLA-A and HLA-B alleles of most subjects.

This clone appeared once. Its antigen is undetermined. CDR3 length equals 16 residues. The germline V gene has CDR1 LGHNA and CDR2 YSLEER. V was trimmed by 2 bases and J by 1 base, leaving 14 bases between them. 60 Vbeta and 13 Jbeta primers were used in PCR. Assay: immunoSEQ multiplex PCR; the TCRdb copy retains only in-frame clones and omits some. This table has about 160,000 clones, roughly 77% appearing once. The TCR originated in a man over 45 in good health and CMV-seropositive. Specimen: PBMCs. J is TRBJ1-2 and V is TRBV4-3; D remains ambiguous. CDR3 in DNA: TGCGCCAGCAGCCAATCTCACTCTAGAATTAACTATGGCTACACCTTC. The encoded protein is CASSQSHSRINYGYTF.